The rows below give T cell receptor beta chains drawn from one sample of a study of Graves' ophthalmopathy and Graves' hyperthyroidism. Using its own MiXCR run on the multiplex PCR reads, TCRdb lists one record per CDR3 protein. The sample includes roughly 400,000 distinct CDR3 sequences, around 19% of them seen just once. Sequenced: peripheral blood. These receptors all come from a woman between 18 and 30 years old with Graves' ophthalmopathy. Both conserved end residues are part of each CDR3. A D gene is named only where the DNA matches it firmly. Size is stated for part of the rows, as once, few or many counts, or as a class when the clone is expanded.

>-|many|TRBV7-3|TRBJ2-5
TGTGCCAGCAGCTTAACGACTGGACCCCAAGAGACCCAGTACTTC
CASSLTTGPQETQYF
>TRBD2|many|TRBV7-2|TRBJ2-7
TGTGCCAGCAGCTCCCGACTAGCGGGATCGGGTGAGCAGTACTTC
CASSSRLAGSGEQYF
>-|-|TRBV29-1|TRBJ2-7
TGCAGCGTTGAAGTCGTCGGGGACGAGCAGTACTTC
CSVEVVGDEQYF
>-|-|TRBV29-1|TRBJ1-1
TGCAGCGTTGACAGGGGAAGAAACACTGAAGCTTTCTTT
CSVDRGRNTEAFF
>-|-|TRBV6-2/TRBV6-3|TRBJ2-7
TGTGCCAGCAGTTCCCGTGTCGGCGCCTACGAGCAGTACTTC
CASSSRVGAYEQYF
>-|many|TRBV12-3/TRBV12-4|TRBJ1-5
TGTGCCAGCAGTTTCTTTACTGCGGATCAGCCCCAGCATTTT
CASSFFTADQPQHF
>-|many|TRBV15|TRBJ1-2
TGTGCCACCAGGGGCAGGGACTATGGCTACACCTTC
CATRGRDYGYTF
>TRBD1|-|TRBV6-1|TRBJ1-1
TGTGCCGAAGGGACAGGGGGGGCAGCTTTCTTT
CAEGTGGAAFF
>-|many|TRBV11-2|TRBJ2-7
TGTGCCAGCAGCTTAGAAACAGGGAGCTCCTACGAGCAGTACTTC
CASSLETGSSYEQYF
>-|many|TRBV27|TRBJ2-7
TGTGCCAGCAGCCGTATAGCTCCCTACGAGCAGTACTTC
CASSRIAPYEQYF
>-|many|TRBV27|TRBJ1-1
TGTGCCATCTTACAGACTACCGGGACAAGTCATTTGGGGAACACTGAAGCTTTCTTT
CAILQTTGTSHLGNTEAFF
>TRBD1|-|TRBV6-1|TRBJ1-2
TGTGCCAGCATGAACCCGGGACAGGGGGTGGACTATGGCTACACCTTC
CASMNPGQGVDYGYTF
>TRBD2|many|TRBV28|TRBJ2-7
TGTGCCAGCAGTCCCGGGGGGGGTTCAGGCTACGAGCAGTACTTC
CASSPGGGSGYEQYF
>TRBD1|-|TRBV6-2/TRBV6-3|TRBJ1-2
TGTGCCAGTGATCCCAGGGGTGGGGGACAGATTTTTAACTATGGCTACACCTTC
CASDPRGGGQIFNYGYTF
>-|many|TRBV6-8|TRBJ2-5
TGTGCCAGCGGGGCGCCGCAAGAGACCCAGTACTTC
CASGAPQETQYF
>TRBD2|many|TRBV11-1|TRBJ2-7
TGTGCCAGCAGCAGATTGGGACTAGCGGGGAACTACGAGCAGTACTTC
CASSRLGLAGNYEQYF
>TRBD1|many|TRBV4-1|TRBJ2-7
TGCGCCAGCAGCCAAGCAGCGACAGGGGTCTCCTACGAGCAGTACTTC
CASSQAATGVSYEQYF
>-|many|TRBV28|TRBJ2-7
TGTGCCAGCAGTTTTACGGACGGCTACTCCTACGAGCAGTACTTC
CASSFTDGYSYEQYF
>TRBD2|many|TRBV5-1|TRBJ2-2
TGCGCCAGCAGCTCCCGACCCCCCGGGACTAGCGAGACTACCGGGGAGCTGTTTTTT
CASSSRPPGTSETTGELFF
>-|once|TRBV20-1|TRBJ1-1
TGCAGTGCCCGGCCCCCGAACACTGAAGCTTTCTTT
CSARPPNTEAFF
>-|few|TRBV20-1|TRBJ1-6
TGCAGTGCCCGTCCGCGGAGCTCCTATAATTCACCCCTCCACTTT
CSARPRSSYNSPLHF
>TRBD1|many|TRBV20-1|TRBJ2-7
TGCAGTGCGAGAGATTTACTGGGACAGGGTGCCTACGAGCAGTACTTC
CSARDLLGQGAYEQYF
>-|many|TRBV19|TRBJ1-5
TGTGCCAGTAGTATTAGGGGATTCCGGGACAGCAATCAGCCCCAGCATTTT
CASSIRGFRDSNQPQHF
>-|many|TRBV6-5|TRBJ1-1
TGTGCCAGCAGTACCTCCAGGGGAAGGTGGACTGAAGCTTTCTTT
CASSTSRGRWTEAFF
>-|many|TRBV5-1|TRBJ2-7
TGCGCCAGCACGCCTTACCCATCCTACGAGCAGTACTTC
CASTPYPSYEQYF
>TRBD1|-|TRBV20-1|TRBJ1-2
TGCAGTGCTAGAGGAGGGGGCGGTGAGAATGGCTACACCTTC
CSARGGGGENGYTF
>TRBD1|many|TRBV27|TRBJ2-2
TGTGCCAACACTGCTACAGGGGGCACCGGGGAGCTGTTTTTT
CANTATGGTGELFF
>-|many|TRBV15|TRBJ2-7
TGTGCCACCAGCAGAGTGAGACCTACAGGGAGGAGGCTAGACGAGCAGTACTTC
CATSRVRPTGRRLDEQYF
>-|-|TRBV28|TRBJ1-1
TGTGCCAGCAGTTCGACAGCAGGGAGGAACACTGAAGCTTTCTTT
CASSSTAGRNTEAFF
>-|many|TRBV19|TRBJ2-2
TGTGCCAGTAGTATAGGTCCCGGGGAGCTGTTTTTT
CASSIGPGELFF
>-|many|TRBV30|TRBJ1-2
TGTGCCTGGAGTGTAGGCAGTTTCTATGGCTACACCTTC
CAWSVGSFYGYTF
>TRBD1|many|TRBV6-5|TRBJ1-5
TGTGCCAGCAGTACCGACAGGGCCTGGGGTCAGCCCCAGCATTTT
CASSTDRAWGQPQHF
>-|many|TRBV24-1|TRBJ2-5
TGTGCCACCAGCCATTGGCCGGACGGAGAGACCCAGTACTTC
CATSHWPDGETQYF
>-|many|TRBV12-3/TRBV12-4|TRBJ1-1
TGTGCCAGCAGCTTAAAAGGGAACACTGAAGCTTTCTTT
CASSLKGNTEAFF
>-|once|TRBV24-1|TRBJ1-5
TGTGCCACCAGTGATGAGGGTGAGCCCCAGCATTTT
CATSDEGEPQHF
>-|many|TRBV29-1|TRBJ1-5
TGCAGCGGTGGGGAAAGGGGCCAGCCCCAGCATTTT
CSGGERGQPQHF
>-|many|TRBV12-3/TRBV12-4|TRBJ1-3
TGTGCCAGCAGTTTCGGGGGGGCAGGTGGAAACACCATATATTTT
CASSFGGAGGNTIYF
>-|many|TRBV11-2|TRBJ2-2
TGTGCCAGCAGCTTAGGCCCCCGTCGGAACGGGGAGCTGTTTTTT
CASSLGPRRNGELFF
>-|many|TRBV7-2|TRBJ2-7
TGTGCCAGCAGCTCCCTCTACGAGCAGTACTTC
CASSSLYEQYF
>TRBD2|once|TRBV20-1|TRBJ2-2
TGCAGTGCTAGAGTACCTAGCGGGTCCGGGGAGCTGTTTTTT
CSARVPSGSGELFF
>-|-|TRBV12-3/TRBV12-4|TRBJ1-2
TGTGCCAGCAGTTTAGCGAGTGGGACCCTCTATGGCTACACCTTC
CASSLASGTLYGYTF
>TRBD1|many|TRBV19|TRBJ2-5
TGTGCCAGTAGTAGAGGACAGGGTATTCCGGAGACCCAGTACTTC
CASSRGQGIPETQYF
>-|many|TRBV30|TRBJ1-6
TGTGCCTGGAGCACAAGCTCCTATAATTCACCCCTCCACTTT
CAWSTSSYNSPLHF
>TRBD2|many|TRBV4-2|TRBJ2-5
TGTGCCAGCAGCCAAGGGCGGGAGGCTCAAGAGACCCAGTACTTC
CASSQGREAQETQYF
>TRBD1|-|TRBV19|TRBJ1-6
TGTGCCAGTAGTAAACAGGGGGTTTCACCCCTCCACTTT
CASSKQGVSPLHF
>-|many|TRBV3-1|TRBJ2-5
TGTGCCAGCAGCCAAGCGCTAGGGGGTAGTCAAGAGACCCAGTACTTC
CASSQALGGSQETQYF
>-|many|TRBV6-1|TRBJ1-5
TGTGCCAGCAGAGACAGCGGGGACCGAAACAATCAGCCCCAGCATTTT
CASRDSGDRNNQPQHF
>TRBD2|many|TRBV7-2|TRBJ2-5
TGTGCCAGCAGCTCCCCCGGGACTAGCAAAAAAGAGACCCAGTACTTC
CASSSPGTSKKETQYF
>TRBD1|many|TRBV20-1|TRBJ2-7
TGCAGTGCTTACGGTGGGACAGGGAGAGAGCAGTACTTC
CSAYGGTGREQYF
>-|few|TRBV6-1|TRBJ1-1
TGTGCCAGCAGTCAGAGGGGCACTGAAGCTTTCTTT
CASSQRGTEAFF
>-|-|TRBV7-9|TRBJ2-5
TGTGCCAGCAGCTTACTCCCCGCAGAGACCCAGTACTTC
CASSLLPAETQYF
>-|many|TRBV7-9|TRBJ2-7
TGTGCCAGCAGTCGCCAGGGGCCCACCTACGAGCAGTACTTC
CASSRQGPTYEQYF
>TRBD1|many|TRBV4-1|TRBJ2-7
TGCGCCAGCAGCCAGCTGGGACAGGGAACCTACGAGCAGTACTTC
CASSQLGQGTYEQYF
>-|many|TRBV5-1|TRBJ1-1
TGCGCCAGCAGCTTGGCAGGGACGGGTGTAGCTTTCTTT
CASSLAGTGVAFF